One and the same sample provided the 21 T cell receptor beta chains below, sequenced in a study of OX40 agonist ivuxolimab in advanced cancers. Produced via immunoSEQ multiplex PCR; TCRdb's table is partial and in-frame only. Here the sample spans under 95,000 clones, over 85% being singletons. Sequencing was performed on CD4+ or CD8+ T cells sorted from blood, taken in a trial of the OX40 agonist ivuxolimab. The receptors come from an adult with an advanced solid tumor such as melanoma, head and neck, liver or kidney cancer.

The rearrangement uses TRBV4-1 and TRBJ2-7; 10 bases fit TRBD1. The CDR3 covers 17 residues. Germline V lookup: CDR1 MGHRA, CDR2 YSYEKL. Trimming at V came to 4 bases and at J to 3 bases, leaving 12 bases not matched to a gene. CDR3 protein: CASSLSPGQGFYYEQYF. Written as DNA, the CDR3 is TGCGCCAGCAGCCTCTCACCGGGACAGGGGTTTTACTACGAGCAGTACTTC.

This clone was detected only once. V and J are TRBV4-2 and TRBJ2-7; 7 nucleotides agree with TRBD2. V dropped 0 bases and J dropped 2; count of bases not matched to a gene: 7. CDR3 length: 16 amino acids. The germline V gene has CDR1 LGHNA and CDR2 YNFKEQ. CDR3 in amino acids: CASSQDSGGLPYEQYF. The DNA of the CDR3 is TGTGCCAGCAGCCAAGATTCGGGAGGCCTCCCCTACGAGCAGTACTTC.

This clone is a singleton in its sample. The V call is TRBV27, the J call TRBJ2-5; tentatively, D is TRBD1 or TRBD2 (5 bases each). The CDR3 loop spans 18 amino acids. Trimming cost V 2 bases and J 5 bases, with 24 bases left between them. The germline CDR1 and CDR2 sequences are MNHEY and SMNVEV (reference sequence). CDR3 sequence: CASSLKGSRAGARETQYF. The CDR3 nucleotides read TGTGCCAGCAGTTTAAAGGGCTCCCGTGCCGGGGCGCGGGAGACCCAGTACTTC.

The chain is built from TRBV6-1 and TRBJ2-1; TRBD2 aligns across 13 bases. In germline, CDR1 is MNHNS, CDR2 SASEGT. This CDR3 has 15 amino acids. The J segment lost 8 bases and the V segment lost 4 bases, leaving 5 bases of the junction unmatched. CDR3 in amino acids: CASSARTSGGDEQFF. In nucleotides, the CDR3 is TGTGCCAGCAGTGCTCGGACTAGCGGGGGTGATGAGCAGTTCTTC.

The chain's CDR3 is CASILYTEAFF. CDR3 bases: TGTGCCAGCATTCTATACACTGAAGCTTTCTTT. The V and J genes are TRBV6-6 and TRBJ1-1, with D uncertain. The CDR3 is 11 amino acids. V lost 7 bases and J 3 bases, leaving 6 bases between the germline ends. Germline V gene data show CDR1 as MNHNY and CDR2 as SVGAGI (reference sequence).

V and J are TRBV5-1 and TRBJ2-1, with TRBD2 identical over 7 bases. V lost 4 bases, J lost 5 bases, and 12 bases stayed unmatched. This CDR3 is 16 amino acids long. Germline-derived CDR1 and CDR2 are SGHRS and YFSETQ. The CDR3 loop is CASSLTSGVRDNEQFF. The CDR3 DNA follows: TGCGCCAGCAGCCTAACGAGCGGGGTCAGGGACAATGAGCAGTTCTTC.

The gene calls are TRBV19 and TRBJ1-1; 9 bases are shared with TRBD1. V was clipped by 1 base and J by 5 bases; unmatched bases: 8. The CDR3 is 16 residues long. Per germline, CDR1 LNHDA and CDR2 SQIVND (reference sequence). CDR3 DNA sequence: TGTGCCAGTAGTATAGGTGGGACAGGGAGGAGGACTGAAGCTTTCTTT. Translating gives CASSIGGTGRRTEAFF.

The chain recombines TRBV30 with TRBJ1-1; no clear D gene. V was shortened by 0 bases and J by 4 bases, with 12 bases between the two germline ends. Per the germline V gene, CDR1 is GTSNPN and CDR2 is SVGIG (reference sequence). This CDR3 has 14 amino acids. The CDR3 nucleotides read TGTGCCTGGAGTGTATCTCTTGGTGGCACTGAAGCTTTCTTT. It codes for CAWSVSLGGTEAFF.

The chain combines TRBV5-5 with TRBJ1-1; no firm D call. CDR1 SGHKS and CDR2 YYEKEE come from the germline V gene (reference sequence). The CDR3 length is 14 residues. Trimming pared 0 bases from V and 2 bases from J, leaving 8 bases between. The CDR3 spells CASSLADQNTEAFF. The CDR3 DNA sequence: TGTGCCAGCAGCTTGGCCGATCAAAACACTGAAGCTTTCTTT.

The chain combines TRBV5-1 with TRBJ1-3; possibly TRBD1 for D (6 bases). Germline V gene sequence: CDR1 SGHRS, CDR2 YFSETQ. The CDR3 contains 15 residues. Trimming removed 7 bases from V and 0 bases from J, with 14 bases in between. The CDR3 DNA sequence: TGCGCCAGCCAACAGGGAGTAAACTCTGGAAACACCATATATTTT. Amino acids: CASQQGVNSGNTIYF.

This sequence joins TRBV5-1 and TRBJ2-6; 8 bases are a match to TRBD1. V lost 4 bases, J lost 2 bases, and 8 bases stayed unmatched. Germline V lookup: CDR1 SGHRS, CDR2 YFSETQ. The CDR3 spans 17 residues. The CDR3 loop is CASSETRGRPGANVLTF. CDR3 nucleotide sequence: TGCGCCAGCAGCGAGACCAGGGGGCGTCCTGGGGCCAACGTCCTGACTTTC.

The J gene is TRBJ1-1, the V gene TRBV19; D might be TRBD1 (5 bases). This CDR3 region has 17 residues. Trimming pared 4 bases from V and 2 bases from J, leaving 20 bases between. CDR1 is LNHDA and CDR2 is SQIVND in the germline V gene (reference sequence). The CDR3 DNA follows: TGTGCCAGTAGTAAAGCCCATGGGGCAGTGGATAACACTGAAGCTTTCTTT. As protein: CASSKAHGAVDNTEAFF.

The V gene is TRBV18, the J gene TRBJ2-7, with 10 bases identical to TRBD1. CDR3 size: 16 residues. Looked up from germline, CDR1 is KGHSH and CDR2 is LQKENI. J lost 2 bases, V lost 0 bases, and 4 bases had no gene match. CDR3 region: CASSPPRTGGTYEQYF. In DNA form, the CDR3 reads TGTGCCAGCTCACCACCCCGGACAGGGGGGACCTACGAGCAGTACTTC.

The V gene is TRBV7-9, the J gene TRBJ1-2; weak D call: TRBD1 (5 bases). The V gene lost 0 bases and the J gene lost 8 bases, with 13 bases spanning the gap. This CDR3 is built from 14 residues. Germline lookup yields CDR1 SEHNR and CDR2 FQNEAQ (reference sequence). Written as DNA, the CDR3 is TGTGCCAGCAGCTTAGCGAATGGGGCGGGAGGCTACACCTTC. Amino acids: CASSLANGAGGYTF.

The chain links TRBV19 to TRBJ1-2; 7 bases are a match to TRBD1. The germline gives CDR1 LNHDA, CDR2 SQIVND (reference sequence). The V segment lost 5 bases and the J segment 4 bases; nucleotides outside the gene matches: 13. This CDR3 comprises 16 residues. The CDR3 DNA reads TGTGCCAGTAGTTACTCGCCTGGGACAGTTCCCTATGGCTACACCTTC. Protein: CASSYSPGTVPYGYTF.

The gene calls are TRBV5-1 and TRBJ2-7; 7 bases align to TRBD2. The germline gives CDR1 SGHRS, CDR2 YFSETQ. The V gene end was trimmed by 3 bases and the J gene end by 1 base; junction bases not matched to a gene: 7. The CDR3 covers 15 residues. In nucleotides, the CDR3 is TGCGCCAGCAGCTCTAGAGCGGGGCAGTCCTACGAGCAGTACTTC. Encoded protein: CASSSRAGQSYEQYF.

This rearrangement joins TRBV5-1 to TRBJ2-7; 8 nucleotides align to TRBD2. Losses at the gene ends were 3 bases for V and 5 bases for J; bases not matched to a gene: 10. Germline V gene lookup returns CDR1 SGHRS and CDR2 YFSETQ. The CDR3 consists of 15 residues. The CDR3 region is CASSSGGGTIHEQYF. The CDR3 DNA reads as TGCGCCAGCAGCTCGGGAGGGGGGACTATCCACGAGCAGTACTTC.

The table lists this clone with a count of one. The CDR3: CASSFTRPGTNEKLFF. The CDR3 DNA is TGCGCCAGCAGCTTTACGAGGCCTGGAACTAATGAAAAACTGTTTTTT. This chain connects TRBV5-1 to TRBJ1-4, with D unclear. V lost 2 bases to trimming and J lost 1 base, with 12 bases between them. CDR3 length: 16 amino acids. Germline V CDR1 and CDR2: SGHRS, YFSETQ.

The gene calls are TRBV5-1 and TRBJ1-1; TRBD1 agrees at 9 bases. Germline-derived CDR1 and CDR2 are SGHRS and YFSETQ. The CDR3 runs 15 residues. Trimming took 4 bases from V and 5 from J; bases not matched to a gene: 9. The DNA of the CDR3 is TGCGCCAGCAGCAGCGGACAGGGGCGGGGTACTGAAGCTTTCTTT. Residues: CASSSGQGRGTEAFF.

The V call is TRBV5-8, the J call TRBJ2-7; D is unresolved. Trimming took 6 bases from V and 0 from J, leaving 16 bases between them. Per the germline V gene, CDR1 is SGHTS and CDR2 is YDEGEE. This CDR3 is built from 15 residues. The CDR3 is CASTTLLAHSYEQYF. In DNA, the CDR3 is TGTGCCAGCACCACCCTCCTTGCCCACTCCTACGAGCAGTACTTC. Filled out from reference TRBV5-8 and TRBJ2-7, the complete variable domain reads EAGVTQSPTHLIKTRGQQATLRCSPISGHTSVYWYQQALGLGLQFLLWYDEGEERNRGNFPPRFSGRQFPNYSSELNVNALELEDSALYLCASTTLLAHSYEQYFGPGTRLTVT.

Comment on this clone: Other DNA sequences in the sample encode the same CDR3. CDR3 bases: TGCGCCAGCAGCTTGGGTGACAGGGGAGGTCAGCCCCAGCATTTT. Translation gives CASSLGDRGGQPQHF. The chain carries TRBV5-1 and TRBJ1-5, with TRBD1 matching 8 bases. The CDR3 is 15 residues long. Germline CDR1 and CDR2: SGHRS and YFSETQ. The junction had 5 bases not matched to a gene; V was cut back by 0 bases and J by 6 bases.